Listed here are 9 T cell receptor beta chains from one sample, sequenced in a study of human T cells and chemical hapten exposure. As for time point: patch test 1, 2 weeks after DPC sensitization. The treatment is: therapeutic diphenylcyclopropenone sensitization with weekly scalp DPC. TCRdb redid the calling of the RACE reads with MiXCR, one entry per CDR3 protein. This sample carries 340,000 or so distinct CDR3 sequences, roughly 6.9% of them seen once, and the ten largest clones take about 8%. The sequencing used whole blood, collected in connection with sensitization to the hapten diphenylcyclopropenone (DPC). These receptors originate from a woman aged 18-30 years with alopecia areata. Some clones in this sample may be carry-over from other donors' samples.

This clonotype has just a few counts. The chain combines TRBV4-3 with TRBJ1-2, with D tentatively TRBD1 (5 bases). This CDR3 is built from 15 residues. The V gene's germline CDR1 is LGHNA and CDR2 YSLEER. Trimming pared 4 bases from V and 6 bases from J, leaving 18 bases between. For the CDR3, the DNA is TGCGCCAGCAGCCCCAGGGACGTGGGTATAGATGGCTACACCTTC. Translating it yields CASSPRDVGIDGYTF.

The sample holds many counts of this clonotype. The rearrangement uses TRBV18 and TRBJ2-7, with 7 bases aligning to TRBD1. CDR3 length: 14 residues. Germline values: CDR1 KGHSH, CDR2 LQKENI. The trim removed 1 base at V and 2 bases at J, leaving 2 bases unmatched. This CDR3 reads CASSPQGAPYEQYF. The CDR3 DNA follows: TGTGCCAGCTCACCACAGGGGGCGCCCTACGAGCAGTACTTC.

The CDR3 is CAISESYGGEVFGNTIYF. DNA of the CDR3: TGTGCCATCAGTGAGTCTTACGGTGGGGAAGTCTTTGGAAACACCATATATTTT. J is TRBJ1-3 and V is TRBV10-3; D remains ambiguous. Germline V CDR1 and CDR2: ENHRY, SYGVKD. V lost 0 bases and J lost 3, with 18 bases in between. CDR3 length: 18 residues.

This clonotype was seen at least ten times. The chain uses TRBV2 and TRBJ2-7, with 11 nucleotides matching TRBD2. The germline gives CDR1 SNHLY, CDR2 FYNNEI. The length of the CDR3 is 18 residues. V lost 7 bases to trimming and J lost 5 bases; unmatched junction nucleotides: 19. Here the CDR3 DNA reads TGTGCCAGCAAAACCCCCGGGGCTAGCGGGGGGACTGCCCACGAGCAGTACTTC. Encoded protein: CASKTPGASGGTAHEQYF.

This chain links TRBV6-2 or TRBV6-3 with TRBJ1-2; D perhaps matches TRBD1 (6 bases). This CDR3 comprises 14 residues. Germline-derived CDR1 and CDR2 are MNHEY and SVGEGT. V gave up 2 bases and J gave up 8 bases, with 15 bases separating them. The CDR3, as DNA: TGTGCCAGCAGTTACCCAACCACAGGGATCGGCTACACCTTC. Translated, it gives CASSYPTTGIGYTF.

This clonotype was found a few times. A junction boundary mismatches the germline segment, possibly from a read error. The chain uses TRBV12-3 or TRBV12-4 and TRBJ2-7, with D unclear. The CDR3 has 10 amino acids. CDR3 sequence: CASSLSRLIF. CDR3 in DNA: TGTGCCAGCAGTTTATCTAGACTTATCTTC.

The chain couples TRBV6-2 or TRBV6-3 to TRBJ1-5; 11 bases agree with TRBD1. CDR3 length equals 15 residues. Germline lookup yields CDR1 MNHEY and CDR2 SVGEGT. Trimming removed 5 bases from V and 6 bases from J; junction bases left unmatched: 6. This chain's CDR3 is CASSPRTGGPQPQHF. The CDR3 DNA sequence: TGTGCCAGCAGTCCCCGGACAGGGGGCCCTCAGCCCCAGCATTTT.

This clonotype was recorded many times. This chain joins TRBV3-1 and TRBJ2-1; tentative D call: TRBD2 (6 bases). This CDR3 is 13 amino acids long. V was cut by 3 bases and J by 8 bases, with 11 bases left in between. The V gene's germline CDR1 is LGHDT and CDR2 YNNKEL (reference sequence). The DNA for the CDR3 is TGTGCCAGCAGCCAGGCGGGGCCACATGAGCAGTTCTTC. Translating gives CASSQAGPHEQFF.

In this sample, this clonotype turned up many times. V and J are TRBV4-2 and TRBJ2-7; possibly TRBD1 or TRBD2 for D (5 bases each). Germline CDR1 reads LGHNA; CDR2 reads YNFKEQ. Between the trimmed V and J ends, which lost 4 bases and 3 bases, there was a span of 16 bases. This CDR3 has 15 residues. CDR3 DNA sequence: TGTGCCAGCAGCCCATCCGGGACGGCCCACTACGAGCAGTACTTC. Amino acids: CASSPSGTAHYEQYF.